The rows below give T cell receptor beta chains drawn from one sample of a study of cytomegalovirus exposure and HLA in healthy donors. The data were produced by immunoSEQ multiplex PCR, yet TCRdb's version contains in-frame clones alone and is incomplete. The data show under 200,000 clones, 60% to 85% seen once. Sequenced: PBMCs. Source of these receptors: a female donor in good health and CMV-seronegative. Both conserved end residues are trimmed from each CDR3.

>TRBJ1-3|TRBV2
ASSEGILSGNTIY
>TRBJ1-6|TRBV5-6
ASSPGTADTLH
>TRBJ2-7|TRBV9
ASSVIGGGTGAYEQY
>TRBJ1-6|TRBV11-1
ASSASGARSYNSPLH
>TRBJ2-3|TRBV7-3
ASSPTGFSTDTQY
>TRBJ1-5|TRBV19
ASRQGYSNQPQH
>TRBJ2-3|TRBV4-3
ASSQGTGSTDTQY
>TRBJ2-1|TRBV11-2
ASSLDGGRTHNEQF
>TRBJ2-4|TRBV27
ASSVSVSSGGQSAKNIQY
>TRBJ2-3|TRBV7-9
ASSLLASGTDTQY
>TRBJ1-1|TRBV10-3
AISEAGGRLDTEAF
>TRBJ1-2|TRBV25-1
ASSESGGWYGYT
>TRBJ2-7|TRBV5-6
ASSLPSGEQY
>TRBJ2-5|TRBV30
AWNREIQETQY
>TRBJ2-7|TRBV28
ASSLEYEQY
>TRBJ2-3|TRBV14
ASSQDPGGADDTQY
>TRBJ2-5|TRBV11-2
ASRPAGGQETQY
>TRBJ1-2|TRBV7-9
ASSETDTYT
>TRBJ2-1|TRBV5-1
ASSNRRDRVHEQF
>TRBJ2-3|TRBV9
ASSARQGRDTQY
>TRBJ2-3|TRBV10-1
ASCTIGIAGGGNTQY
>TRBJ1-5|TRBV27
ASSLRYRGSNQPQH
>TRBJ1-4|TRBV5-4
ASSSGSLEEKLF
>TRBJ2-2|TRBV4-1
ASSQVTGANTGELF
>TRBJ1-3|TRBV10-3
AIRETDRGSTIY
>-|TRBV28
ASSSPTGGGSYEQY
>TRBJ1-1|TRBV30
AWGRSRVLSLLSEAF
>TRBJ2-3|TRBV5-6
ASSLVAMRRTDTQY
>TRBJ2-1|TRBV2
ASPGQGEVWSYNEQF
>-|TRBV27
ASSPTVRSYEQY
>TRBJ2-4|TRBV6-7
ASSQREQTAKNSQY
>TRBJ1-4|TRBV6-5
ASSYSPSGEKLF
>TRBJ2-3|TRBV10-3
ALAGTSSDTQY
>TRBJ2-5|TRBV5-1
ASSLAGGRGETQY
>-|TRBV25-1
ASSTYFEGAKPYEQY
>TRBJ2-3|TRBV9
ASSLTGASTDTQY
>TRBJ2-7|TRBV11-2
ASSRGAGLAGKSSYEQY
>TRBJ1-5|TRBV5-1
ASSTRQGDNQPQH
>TRBJ1-3|TRBV5-6
ASSLVGSQAGNTIY
>TRBJ2-7|TRBV30
AWSVQGQQY
>TRBJ2-2|TRBV7-9
ASSSGGQGNTGELF
>TRBJ2-7|TRBV6-5
ASSREGGVHYEQY
>TRBJ2-7|TRBV7-2
ASSSDTSYEQY
>TRBJ2-2|TRBV6-5
ASSYGETGELF
>TRBJ2-4|TRBV6-1
ASSEMGQALNSQY
>TRBJ2-5|TRBV27
ASGDRGRETQY
>TRBJ2-7|TRBV21-1
ASSPGGPPNYEQY